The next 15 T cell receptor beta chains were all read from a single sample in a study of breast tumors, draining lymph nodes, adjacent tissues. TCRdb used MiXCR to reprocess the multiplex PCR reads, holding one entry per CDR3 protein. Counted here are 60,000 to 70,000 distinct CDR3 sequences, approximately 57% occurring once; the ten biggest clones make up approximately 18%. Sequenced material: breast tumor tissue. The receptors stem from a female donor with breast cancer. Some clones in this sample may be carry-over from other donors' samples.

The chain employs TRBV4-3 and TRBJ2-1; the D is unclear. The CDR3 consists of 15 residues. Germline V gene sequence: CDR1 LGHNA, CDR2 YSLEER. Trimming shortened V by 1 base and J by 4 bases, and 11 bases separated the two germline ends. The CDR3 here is CASSQGVGPYNEQFF. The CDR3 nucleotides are TGCGCCAGCAGCCAAGGGGTAGGACCATACAATGAGCAGTTCTTC.

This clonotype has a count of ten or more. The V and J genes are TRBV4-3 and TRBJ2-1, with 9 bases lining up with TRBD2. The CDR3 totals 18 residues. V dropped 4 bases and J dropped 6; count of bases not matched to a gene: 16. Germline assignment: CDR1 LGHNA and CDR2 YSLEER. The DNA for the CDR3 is TGCGCCAGCAGCCCGGAACCCTTAGCGGGAGCGGGGGGCAATGAGCAGTTCTTC. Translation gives CASSPEPLAGAGGNEQFF.

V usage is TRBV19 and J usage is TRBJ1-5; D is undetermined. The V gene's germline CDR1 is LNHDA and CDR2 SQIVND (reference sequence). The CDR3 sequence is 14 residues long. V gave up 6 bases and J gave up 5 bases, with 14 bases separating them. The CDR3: CASSDHRADQPQHF. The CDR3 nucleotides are TGTGCCAGTAGCGACCATCGAGCAGATCAGCCCCAGCATTTT.

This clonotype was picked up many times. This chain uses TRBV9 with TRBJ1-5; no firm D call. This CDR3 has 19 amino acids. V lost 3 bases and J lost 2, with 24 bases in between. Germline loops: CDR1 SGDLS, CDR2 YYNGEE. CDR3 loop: CASSDSSQLVWGGNQPQHF. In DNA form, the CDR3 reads TGTGCCAGCAGCGACTCCAGTCAACTAGTATGGGGAGGCAATCAGCCCCAGCATTTT.

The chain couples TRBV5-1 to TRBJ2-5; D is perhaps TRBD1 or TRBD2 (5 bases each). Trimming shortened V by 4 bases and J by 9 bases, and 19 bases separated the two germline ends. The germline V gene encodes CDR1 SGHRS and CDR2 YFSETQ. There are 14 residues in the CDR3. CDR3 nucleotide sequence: TGCGCCAGCAGCCGGGGCGGTGACCAAAATGCCCAGTACTTC. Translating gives CASSRGGDQNAQYF.

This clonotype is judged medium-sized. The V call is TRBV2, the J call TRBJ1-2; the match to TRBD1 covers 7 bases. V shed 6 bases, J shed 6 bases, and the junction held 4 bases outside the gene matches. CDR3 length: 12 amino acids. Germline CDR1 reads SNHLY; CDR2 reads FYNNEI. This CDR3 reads CASSLQGNGYTF. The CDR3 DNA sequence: TGTGCCAGCAGCCTACAGGGGAATGGCTACACCTTC. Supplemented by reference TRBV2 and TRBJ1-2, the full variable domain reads EPEVTQTPSHQVTQMGQEVILRCVPISNHLYFYWYRQILGQKVEFLVSFYNNEISEKSEIFDDQFSVERPDGSNFTLKIRSTKLEDSAMYFCASSLQGNGYTFGSGTRLTVV.

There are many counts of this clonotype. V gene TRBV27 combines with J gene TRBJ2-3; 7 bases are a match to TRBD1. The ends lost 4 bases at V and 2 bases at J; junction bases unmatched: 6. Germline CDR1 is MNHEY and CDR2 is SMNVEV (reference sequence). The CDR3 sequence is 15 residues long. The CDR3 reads CASSSGQTFTDTQYF. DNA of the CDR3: TGTGCCAGCAGTTCGGGACAGACCTTCACAGATACGCAGTATTTT.

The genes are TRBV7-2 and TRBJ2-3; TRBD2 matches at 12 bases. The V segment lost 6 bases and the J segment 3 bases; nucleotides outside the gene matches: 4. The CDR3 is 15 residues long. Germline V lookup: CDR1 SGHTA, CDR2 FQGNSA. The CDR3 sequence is CASRLAGGPTDTQYF. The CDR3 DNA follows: TGTGCCAGCAGGCTAGCGGGGGGGCCAACAGATACGCAGTATTTT. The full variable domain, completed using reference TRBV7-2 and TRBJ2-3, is GAGVSQSPSNKVTEKGKDVELRCDPISGHTALYWYRQSLGQGLEFLIYFQGNSAPDKSGLPSDRFSAERTGGSVSTLTIQRTQQEDSAVYLCASRLAGGPTDTQYFGPGTRLTVL.

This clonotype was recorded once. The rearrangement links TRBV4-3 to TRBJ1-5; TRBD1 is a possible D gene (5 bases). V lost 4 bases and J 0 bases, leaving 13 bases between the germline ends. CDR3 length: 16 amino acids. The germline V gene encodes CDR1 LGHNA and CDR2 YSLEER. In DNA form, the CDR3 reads TGCGCCAGCAGCCCCACTAGCGGGGCTAGCAATCAGCCCCAGCATTTT. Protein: CASSPTSGASNQPQHF.

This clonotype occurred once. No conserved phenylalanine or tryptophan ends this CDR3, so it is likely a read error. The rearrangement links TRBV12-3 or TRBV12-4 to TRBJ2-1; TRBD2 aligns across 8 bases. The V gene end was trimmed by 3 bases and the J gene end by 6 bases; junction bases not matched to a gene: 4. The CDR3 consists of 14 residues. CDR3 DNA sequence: TGTGCCAGCAGTTTCGCGGGGGGTTCCAATGAGCAGTTCCTC. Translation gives CASSFAGGSNEQFL.

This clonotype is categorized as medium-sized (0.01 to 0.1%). This CDR3 is CASSYPGQGYEQYF. The CDR3, as DNA: TGCGCCAGCAGCTATCCGGGACAGGGGTACGAGCAGTACTTC. The V and J genes are TRBV4-1 and TRBJ2-7, with TRBD1 matching 10 bases. Germline V gene sequence: CDR1 MGHRA, CDR2 YSYEKL. J was trimmed by 4 bases and V by 5 bases; bases with no gene match: 5. The CDR3 is 14 amino acids.

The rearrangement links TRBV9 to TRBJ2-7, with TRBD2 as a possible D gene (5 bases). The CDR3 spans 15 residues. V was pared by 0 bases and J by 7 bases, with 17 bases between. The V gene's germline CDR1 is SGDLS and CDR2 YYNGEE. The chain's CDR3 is CASSVDPSPVGEQYF. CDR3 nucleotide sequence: TGTGCCAGCAGCGTAGACCCTAGCCCCGTTGGGGAGCAGTACTTC.

As DNA, the CDR3 is TGCAGTGCTAGGGGGGGCGGGGAAAAACTGTTTTTT. Protein: CSARGGGEKLFF. The V call is TRBV20-1, the J call TRBJ1-4, with a weak D call TRBD1 (6 bases). The CDR3 totals 12 residues. CDR1 DFQATT and CDR2 SNEGSKA come from the germline V gene (reference sequence). The V and J ends lost 3 bases and 8 bases respectively, with 10 bases between them.

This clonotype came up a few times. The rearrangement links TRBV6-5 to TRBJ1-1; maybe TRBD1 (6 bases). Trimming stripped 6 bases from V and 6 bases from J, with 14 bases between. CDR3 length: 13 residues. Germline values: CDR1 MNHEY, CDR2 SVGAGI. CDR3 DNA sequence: TGTGCCAGCAGATTTCGACAGGAGGCTGAAGCTTTCTTT. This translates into CASRFRQEAEAFF.

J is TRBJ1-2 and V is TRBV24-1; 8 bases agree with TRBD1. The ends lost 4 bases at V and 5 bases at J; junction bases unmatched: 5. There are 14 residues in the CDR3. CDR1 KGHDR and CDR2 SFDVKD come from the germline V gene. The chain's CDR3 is CATSESRQGYGYTF. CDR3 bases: TGTGCCACCAGTGAGTCTCGACAGGGGTATGGCTACACCTTC.